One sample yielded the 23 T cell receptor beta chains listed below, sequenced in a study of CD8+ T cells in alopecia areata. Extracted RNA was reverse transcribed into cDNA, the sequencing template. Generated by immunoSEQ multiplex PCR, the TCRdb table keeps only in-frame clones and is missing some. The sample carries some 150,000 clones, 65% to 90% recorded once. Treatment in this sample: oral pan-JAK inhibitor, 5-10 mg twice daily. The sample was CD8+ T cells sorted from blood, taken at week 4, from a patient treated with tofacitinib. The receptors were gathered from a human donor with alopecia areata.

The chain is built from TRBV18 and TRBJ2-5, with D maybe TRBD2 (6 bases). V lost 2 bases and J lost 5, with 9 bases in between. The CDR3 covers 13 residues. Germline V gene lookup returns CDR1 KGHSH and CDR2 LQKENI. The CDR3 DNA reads TGTGCCAGCTCACCAGAGGGAGGCGAGACCCAGTACTTC. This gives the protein CASSPEGGETQYF. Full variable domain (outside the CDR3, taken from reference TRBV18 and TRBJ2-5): NAGVMQNPRHLVRRRGQEARLRCSPMKGHSHVYWYRQLPEEGLKFMVYLQKENIIDESGMPKERFSAEFPKEGPSILRIQQVVRGDSAAYFCASSPEGGETQYFGPGTRLLVL.

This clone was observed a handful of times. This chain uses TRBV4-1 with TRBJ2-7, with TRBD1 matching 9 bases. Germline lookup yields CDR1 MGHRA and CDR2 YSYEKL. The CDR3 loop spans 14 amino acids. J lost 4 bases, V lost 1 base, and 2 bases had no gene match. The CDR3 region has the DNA TGCGCCAGCAGCCAAGGGGACAGGGATTACGAGCAGTACTTC. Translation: CASSQGDRDYEQYF.

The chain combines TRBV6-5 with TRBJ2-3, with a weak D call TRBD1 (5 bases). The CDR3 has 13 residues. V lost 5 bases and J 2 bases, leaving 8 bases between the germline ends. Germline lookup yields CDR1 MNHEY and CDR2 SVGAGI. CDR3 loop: CASSLTATDTQYF. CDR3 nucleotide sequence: TGTGCCAGCAGTCTGACAGCCACAGATACGCAGTATTTT.

CDR3 DNA: TGTGCCAGCAGCTTGTCCAGGTCCAACTACGAGCAGTACTTC. This gives the protein CASSLSRSNYEQYF. This chain uses TRBV7-4 with TRBJ2-7, with D unresolved. Germline assignment: CDR1 SGHVT and CDR2 SQSDAQ. Trimming pared 3 bases from V and 3 bases from J, leaving 12 bases between. The CDR3 length is 14 residues.

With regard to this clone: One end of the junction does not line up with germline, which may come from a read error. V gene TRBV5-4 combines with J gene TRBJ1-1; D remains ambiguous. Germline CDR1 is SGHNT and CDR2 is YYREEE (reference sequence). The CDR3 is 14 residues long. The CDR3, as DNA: TGCGCCAGCAGCTTGGAATCGGTGGGCACTGAAGCTTTCTTT. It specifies CASSLESVGTEAFF.

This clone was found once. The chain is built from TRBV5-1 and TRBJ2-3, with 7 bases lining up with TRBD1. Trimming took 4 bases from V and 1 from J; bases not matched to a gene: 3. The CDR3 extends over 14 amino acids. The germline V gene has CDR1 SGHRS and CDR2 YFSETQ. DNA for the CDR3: TGCGCCAGCAGCCCCGGACAGGGCACAGATACGCAGTATTTT. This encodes CASSPGQGTDTQYF.

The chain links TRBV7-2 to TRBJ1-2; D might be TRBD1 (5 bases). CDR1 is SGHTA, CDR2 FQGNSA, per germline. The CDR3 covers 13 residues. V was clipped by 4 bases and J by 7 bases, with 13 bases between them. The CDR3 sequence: CASSSDTLGGYTF. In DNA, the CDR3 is TGTGCCAGCAGCTCGGACACCCTGGGTGGCTACACCTTC.

CDR3 bases: TGTGCCAGCAGTTACACCCCCAGCGGGGGGGCCGATGAGCAGTTCTTC. This gives the protein CASSYTPSGGADEQFF. The rearrangement uses TRBV6-5 and TRBJ2-1, with 10 bases that match TRBD2. The CDR3 spans 16 residues. J was trimmed by 8 bases and V by 2 bases; bases with no gene match: 9. Germline V gene data show CDR1 as MNHEY and CDR2 as SVGAGI.

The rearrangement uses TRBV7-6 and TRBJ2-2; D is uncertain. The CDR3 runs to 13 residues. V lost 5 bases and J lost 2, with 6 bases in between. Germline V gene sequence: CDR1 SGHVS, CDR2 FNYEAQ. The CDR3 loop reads CASSIINTGELFF. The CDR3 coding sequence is TGTGCCAGCAGCATCATTAACACCGGGGAGCTGTTTTTT.

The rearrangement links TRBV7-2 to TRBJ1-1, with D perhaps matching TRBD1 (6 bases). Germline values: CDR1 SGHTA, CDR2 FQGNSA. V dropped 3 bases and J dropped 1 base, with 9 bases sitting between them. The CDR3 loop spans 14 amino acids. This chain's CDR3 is CASSFTGPNTEAFF. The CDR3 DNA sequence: TGTGCCAGCAGCTTCACAGGGCCGAACACTGAAGCTTTCTTT.

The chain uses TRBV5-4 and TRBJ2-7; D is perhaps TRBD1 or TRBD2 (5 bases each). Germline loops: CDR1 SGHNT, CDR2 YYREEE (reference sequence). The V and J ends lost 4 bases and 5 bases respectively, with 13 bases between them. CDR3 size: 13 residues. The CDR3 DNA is TGTGCCAGCAGCGGTCCGACAGCGGACGAGCAGTACTTC. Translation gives CASSGPTADEQYF.

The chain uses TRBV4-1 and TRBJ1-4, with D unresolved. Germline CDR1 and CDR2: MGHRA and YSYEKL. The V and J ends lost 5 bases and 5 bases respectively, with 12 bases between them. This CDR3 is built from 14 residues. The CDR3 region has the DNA TGCGCCAGCAGCTGGGAGAGGGAAAATGAAAAACTGTTTTTT. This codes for CASSWERENEKLFF.

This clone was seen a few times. CDR3 in amino acids: CATLMTSGYTDTQYF. The CDR3 coding sequence is TGTGCCACCCTTATGACTAGCGGATACACAGATACGCAGTATTTT. The V gene is TRBV6-6, the J gene TRBJ2-3, with 9 bases aligning to TRBD2. The CDR3 is 15 residues long. Germline CDR1 reads MNHNY; CDR2 reads SVGAGI (reference sequence). Trimming took 10 bases from V and 2 from J; bases not matched to a gene: 10.

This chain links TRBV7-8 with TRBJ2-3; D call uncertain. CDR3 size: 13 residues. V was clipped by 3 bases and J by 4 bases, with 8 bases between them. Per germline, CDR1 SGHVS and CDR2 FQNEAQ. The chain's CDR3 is CASSFPVADTQYF. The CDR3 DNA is TGTGCCAGCAGCTTTCCCGTTGCAGATACGCAGTATTTT.

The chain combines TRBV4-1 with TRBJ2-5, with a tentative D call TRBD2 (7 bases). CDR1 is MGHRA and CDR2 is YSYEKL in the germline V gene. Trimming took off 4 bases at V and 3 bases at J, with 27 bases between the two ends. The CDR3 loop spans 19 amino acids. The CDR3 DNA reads TGCGCCAGCAGCCCGCTCCTGGCGGGGGACATGAACCGGAAAGAGACCCAGTACTTC. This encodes CASSPLLAGDMNRKETQYF.

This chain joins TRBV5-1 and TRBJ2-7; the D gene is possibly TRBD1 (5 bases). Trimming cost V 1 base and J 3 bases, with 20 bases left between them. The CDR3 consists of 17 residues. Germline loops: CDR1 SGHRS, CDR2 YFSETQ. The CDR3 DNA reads TGCGCCAGCAGCTTGCCCTCCAGAGGTGGGGCCCACTACGAGCAGTACTTC. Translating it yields CASSLPSRGGAHYEQYF.

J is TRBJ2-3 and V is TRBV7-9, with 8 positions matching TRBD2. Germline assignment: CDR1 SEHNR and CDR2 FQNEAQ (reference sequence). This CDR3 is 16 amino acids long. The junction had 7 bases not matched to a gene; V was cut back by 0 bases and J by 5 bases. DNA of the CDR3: TGTGCCAGCAGCTTAGCCCGGCGGGGGGCAGGAGATACGCAGTATTTT. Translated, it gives CASSLARRGAGDTQYF.

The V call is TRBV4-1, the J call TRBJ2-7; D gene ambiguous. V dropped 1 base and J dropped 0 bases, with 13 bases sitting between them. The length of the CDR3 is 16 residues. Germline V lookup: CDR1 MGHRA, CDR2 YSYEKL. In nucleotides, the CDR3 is TGCGCCAGCAGCCAAGCCTATACTACAGACTCCTACGAGCAGTACTTC. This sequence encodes CASSQAYTTDSYEQYF.

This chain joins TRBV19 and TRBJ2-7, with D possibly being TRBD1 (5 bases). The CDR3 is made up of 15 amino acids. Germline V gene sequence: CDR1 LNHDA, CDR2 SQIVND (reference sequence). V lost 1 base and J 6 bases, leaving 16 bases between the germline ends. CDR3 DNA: TGTGCCAGTAGTATAGGACAGAGAATGACGGGCGAGCAGTACTTC. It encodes CASSIGQRMTGEQYF. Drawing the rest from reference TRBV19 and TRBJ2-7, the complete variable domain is DGGITQSPKYLFRKEGQNVTLSCEQNLNHDAMYWYRQDPGQGLRLIYYSQIVNDFQKGDIAEGYSVSREKKESFPLTVTSAQKNPTAFYLCASSIGQRMTGEQYFGPGTRLTVT.

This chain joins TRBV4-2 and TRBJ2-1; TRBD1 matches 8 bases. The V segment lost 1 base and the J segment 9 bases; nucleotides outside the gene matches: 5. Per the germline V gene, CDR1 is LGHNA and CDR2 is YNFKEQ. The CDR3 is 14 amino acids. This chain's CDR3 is CASSQGKTGGEQFF. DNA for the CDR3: TGTGCCAGCAGCCAAGGGAAAACAGGGGGTGAGCAGTTCTTC.

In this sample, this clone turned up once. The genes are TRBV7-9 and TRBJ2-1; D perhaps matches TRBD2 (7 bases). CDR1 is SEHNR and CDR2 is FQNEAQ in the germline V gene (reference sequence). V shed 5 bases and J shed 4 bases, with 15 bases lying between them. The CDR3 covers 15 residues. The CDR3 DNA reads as TGTGCCAGCAGCAGCCCCGGGGGGCGTTACAATGAGCAGTTCTTC. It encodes CASSSPGGRYNEQFF.

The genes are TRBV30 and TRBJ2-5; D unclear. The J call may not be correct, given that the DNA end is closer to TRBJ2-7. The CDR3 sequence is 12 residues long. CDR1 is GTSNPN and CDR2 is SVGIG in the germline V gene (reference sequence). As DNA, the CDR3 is TGTGCCTGGAGGCGGATGCCCTACGAGCAGTACTTC. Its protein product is CAWRRMPYEQYF.

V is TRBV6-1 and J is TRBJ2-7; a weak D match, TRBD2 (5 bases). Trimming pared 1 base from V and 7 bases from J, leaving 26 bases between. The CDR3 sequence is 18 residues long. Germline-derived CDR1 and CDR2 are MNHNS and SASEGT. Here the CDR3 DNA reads TGTGCCAGCAGTGAAGTCCCTGGAGGCCATCGCCCTATGCGGGAGCAGTACTTC. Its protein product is CASSEVPGGHRPMREQYF.